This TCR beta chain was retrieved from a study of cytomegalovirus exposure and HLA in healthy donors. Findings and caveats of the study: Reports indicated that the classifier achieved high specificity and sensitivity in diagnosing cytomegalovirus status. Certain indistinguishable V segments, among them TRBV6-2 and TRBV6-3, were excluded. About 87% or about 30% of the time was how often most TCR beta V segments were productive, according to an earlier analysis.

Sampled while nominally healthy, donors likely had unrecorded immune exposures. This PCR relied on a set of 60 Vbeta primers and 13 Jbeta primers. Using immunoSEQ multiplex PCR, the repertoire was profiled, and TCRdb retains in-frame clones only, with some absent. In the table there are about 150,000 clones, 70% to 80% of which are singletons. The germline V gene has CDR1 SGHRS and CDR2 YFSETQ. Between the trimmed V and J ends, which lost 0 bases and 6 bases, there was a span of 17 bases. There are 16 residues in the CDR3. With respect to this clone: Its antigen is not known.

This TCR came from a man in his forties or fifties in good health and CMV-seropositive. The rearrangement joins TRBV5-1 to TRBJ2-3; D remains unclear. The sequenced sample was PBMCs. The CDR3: CASSLDWQPLRDTQYF. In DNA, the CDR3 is TGCGCCAGCAGCTTGGATTGGCAGCCACTACGGGATACGCAGTATTTT. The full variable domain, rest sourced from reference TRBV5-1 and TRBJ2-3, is KAGVTQTPRYLIKTRGQQVTLSCSPISGHRSVSWYQQTPGQGLQFLFEYFSETQRNKGNFPGRFSGRQFSNSRSEMNVSTLELGDSALYLCASSLDWQPLRDTQYFGPGTRLTVL.